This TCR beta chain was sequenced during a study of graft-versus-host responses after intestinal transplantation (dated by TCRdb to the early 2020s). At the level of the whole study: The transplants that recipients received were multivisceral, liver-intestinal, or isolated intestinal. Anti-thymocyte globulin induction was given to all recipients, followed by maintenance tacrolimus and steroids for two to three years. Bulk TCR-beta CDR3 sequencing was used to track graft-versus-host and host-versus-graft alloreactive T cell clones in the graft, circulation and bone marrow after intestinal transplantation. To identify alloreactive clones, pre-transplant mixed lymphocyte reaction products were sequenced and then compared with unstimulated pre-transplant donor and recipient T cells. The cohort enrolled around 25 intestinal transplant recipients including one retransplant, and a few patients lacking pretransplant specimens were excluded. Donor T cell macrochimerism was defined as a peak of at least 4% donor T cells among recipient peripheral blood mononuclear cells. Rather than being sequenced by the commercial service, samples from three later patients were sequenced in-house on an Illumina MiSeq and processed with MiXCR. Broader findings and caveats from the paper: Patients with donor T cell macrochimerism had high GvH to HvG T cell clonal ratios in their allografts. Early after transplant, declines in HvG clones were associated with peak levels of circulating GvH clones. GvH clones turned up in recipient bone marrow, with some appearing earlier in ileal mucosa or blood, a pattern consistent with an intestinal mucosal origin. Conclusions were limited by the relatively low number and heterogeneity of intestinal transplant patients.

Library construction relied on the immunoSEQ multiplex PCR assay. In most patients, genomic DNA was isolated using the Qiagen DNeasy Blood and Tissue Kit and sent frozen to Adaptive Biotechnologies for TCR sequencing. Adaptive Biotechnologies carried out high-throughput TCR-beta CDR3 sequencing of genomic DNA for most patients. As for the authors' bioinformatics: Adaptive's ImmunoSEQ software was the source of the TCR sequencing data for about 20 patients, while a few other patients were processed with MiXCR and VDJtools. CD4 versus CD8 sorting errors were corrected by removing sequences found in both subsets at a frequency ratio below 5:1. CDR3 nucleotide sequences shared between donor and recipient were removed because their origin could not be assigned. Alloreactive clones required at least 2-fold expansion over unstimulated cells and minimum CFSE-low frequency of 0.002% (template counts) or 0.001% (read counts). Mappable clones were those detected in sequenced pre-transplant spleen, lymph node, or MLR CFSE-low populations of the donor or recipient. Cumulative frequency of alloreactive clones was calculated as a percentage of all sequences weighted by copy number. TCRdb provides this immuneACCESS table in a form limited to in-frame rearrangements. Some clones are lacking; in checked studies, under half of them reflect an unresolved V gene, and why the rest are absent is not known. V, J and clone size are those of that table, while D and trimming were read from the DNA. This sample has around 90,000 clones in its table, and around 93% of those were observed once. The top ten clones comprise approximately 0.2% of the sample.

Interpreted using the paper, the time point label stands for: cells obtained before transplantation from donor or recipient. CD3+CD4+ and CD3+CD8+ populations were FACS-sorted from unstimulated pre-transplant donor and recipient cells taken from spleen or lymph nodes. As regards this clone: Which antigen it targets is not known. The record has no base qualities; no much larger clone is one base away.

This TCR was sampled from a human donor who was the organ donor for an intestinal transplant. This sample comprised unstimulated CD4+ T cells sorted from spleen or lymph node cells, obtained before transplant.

Here is the DNA: TGTGCCAGCAGCGTAGTACAGAACACTGAAGCTTTCTTT. This yields the protein CASSVVQNTEAFF. The chain is encoded by TRBV9 joined to TRBJ1-1; the D gene assignment is ambiguous. V loses 0 bases of germline sequence and J loses 1 base, and the interval between the two ends is 4 bases. The CDR3, cysteine through phenylalanine, is 13 amino acids long. Only the CDR3 part of the read is kept: 39 bases, read in frame from the first base. Sequences SGDLS (CDR1) and YYNGEE (CDR2) are obtained from the germline V gene.